Following are 31 T cell receptor beta chains from one sample sequenced in a study of blood T cells in healthy people across ages. Combining a sample-barcoded 5' primer with a J-beta primer mix, a second PCR ran for roughly 7 to 12 cycles. TCRdb called the 5' RACE reads again in MiXCR, with one record for every CDR3 protein. The table lists roughly 1,000,000 distinct CDR3 sequences, 20% to 25% of them singletons. These data were also reused for a study on T cells of mothers and their children.

Sequencing was performed on blood. The receptors were gathered from a girl aged 2 to 10 in good health.

The rearrangement joins TRBV10-3 to TRBJ2-5; the D gene could be TRBD1 or TRBD2 (5 bases each). Germline V gene lookup returns CDR1 ENHRY and CDR2 SYGVKD. The CDR3 contains 12 residues. Trimming stripped 0 bases from V and 11 bases from J, with 10 bases between. The CDR3 region is CAISESGWGQYF. For the CDR3, the DNA is TGTGCCATCAGTGAGTCGGGCTGGGGGCAGTACTTC.

This clonotype occurred a few times. The V and J genes are TRBV12-5 and TRBJ2-5; unclear D gene. The ends were cut back, 1 base at V and 2 bases at J, with 5 bases in the middle. Germline CDR1 LGHNT, CDR2 FRNRAP. The CDR3 consists of 13 residues. The CDR3 protein is CASGLGGQETQYF. DNA of the CDR3: TGTGCTAGTGGTTTGGGGGGACAAGAGACCCAGTACTTC.

This chain joins TRBV12-3 or TRBV12-4 and TRBJ2-1, with 14 bases aligning to TRBD2. V lost 5 bases, J lost 4 bases, and 7 bases stayed unmatched. The CDR3 loop spans 17 amino acids. The CDR3 DNA sequence: TGTGCCAGCAGTAAGGGACTAGCGGGGGAAGTTTACAATGAGCAGTTCTTC. Amino acids: CASSKGLAGEVYNEQFF.

J is TRBJ2-5 and V is TRBV28; TRBD2 is a possible D gene (5 bases). V shed 2 bases and J shed 10 bases, with 17 bases lying between them. The V gene's germline CDR1 is MDHEN and CDR2 SYDVKM. The CDR3 contains 14 residues. The CDR3 here is CASSLTRIQKGQYF. The CDR3 coding sequence is TGTGCCAGCAGTTTAACTAGGATCCAAAAAGGCCAGTACTTC. The full variable domain, with the rest looked up from reference TRBV28 and TRBJ2-5, is DVKVTQSSRYLVKRTGEKVFLECVQDMDHENMFWYRQDPGLGLRLIYFSYDVKMKEKGDIPEGYSVSREKKERFSLILESASTNQTSMYLCASSLTRIQKGQYFGPGTRLLVL.

This chain connects TRBV3-1 to TRBJ2-5, with 11 positions matching TRBD2. The end of the DNA fits TRBJ2-1 better, so the J call may be wrong. The CDR3 contains 15 residues. Germline CDR1 is LGHDT and CDR2 is YNNKEL (reference sequence). The CDR3 reads CASSRLSGGANEQFF. The CDR3 nucleotides are TGTGCCAGCAGCCGACTTAGCGGGGGGGCAAATGAGCAGTTCTTC.

The V and J genes are TRBV6-6 and TRBJ2-5; D may correspond to TRBD1 or TRBD2 (5 bases each). TRBJ2-7 explains the end of the DNA better; the J call may be wrong. Germline loops: CDR1 MNHNY, CDR2 SVGAGI (reference sequence). This CDR3 has 14 amino acids. CDR3 amino acids: CASSYRGAFYEQYF. The DNA for the CDR3 is TGTGCCAGCAGTTACAGAGGGGCATTTTACGAGCAGTACTTC.

This clonotype showed up many times. In DNA, the CDR3 is TGTGCCAGCAGCTTAGCCGGGACACAAGGGCAAAACATTCAGTACTTC. Encoded protein: CASSLAGTQGQNIQYF. This chain uses TRBV11-2 with TRBJ2-4, with a possible D match to TRBD1 (6 bases). V lost 1 base to trimming and J lost 5 bases, with 15 bases between them. From germline, CDR1 is SGHAT and CDR2 FQNNGV. CDR3 length: 16 residues.

The V gene is TRBV2, the J gene TRBJ2-3; D is possibly TRBD2 (5 bases). V was clipped by 6 bases and J by 2 bases, with 12 bases between them. CDR3 length: 14 amino acids. The germline V gene has CDR1 SNHLY and CDR2 FYNNEI. The CDR3 loop reads CASRAAPYTDTQYF. CDR3 bases: TGTGCCAGCAGAGCGGCTCCCTACACAGATACGCAGTATTTT.

This clonotype has only a few counts. The chain combines TRBV25-1 with TRBJ1-5; D not certain. V was shortened by 1 base and J by 1 base, with 11 bases between the two germline ends. CDR3 length equals 16 residues. CDR1 MGHDK and CDR2 SYGVNS come from the germline V gene. The CDR3: CASSESTDVSNQPQHF. The DNA for the CDR3 is TGTGCCAGCAGTGAATCTACAGACGTGAGCAATCAGCCCCAGCATTTT.

The chain uses TRBV29-1 and TRBJ2-1, with D possibly matching TRBD2 (5 bases). CDR3 size: 10 residues. Trimming pared 4 bases from V and 15 bases from J, leaving 13 bases between. Germline V gene lookup returns CDR1 SQVTM and CDR2 ANQGSEA. The CDR3 coding sequence is TGCAGCGTTGGGTTCGGACTGAGGTTCTTC. It codes for CSVGFGLRFF.

V usage is TRBV12-3 or TRBV12-4 and J usage is TRBJ2-5; D uncertain. The CDR3 has 13 residues. Trimming left V 6 bases short and J 4 bases short, with 12 bases between. The CDR3 DNA sequence: TGTGCCAGCAGCCCAGAAGGCCGAGAGACCCAGTACTTC. As protein: CASSPEGRETQYF.

This clonotype has just a few counts. The chain's CDR3 is CASSFNSNPSAEQYF. For the CDR3, the DNA is TGTGCCAGCAGTTTTAATTCGAACCCGTCCGCCGAGCAGTACTTC. This chain joins TRBV12-3 or TRBV12-4 and TRBJ2-7; no clear D gene. Trimming shortened V by 3 bases and J by 6 bases, and 18 bases separated the two germline ends. This CDR3 is built from 15 residues.

The chain uses TRBV12-5 and TRBJ1-4, with D possibly matching TRBD1 (5 bases). In germline, CDR1 is LGHNT, CDR2 FRNRAP. Trimming removed 4 bases at V and 8 bases at J, with 14 bases between. The CDR3 runs 14 residues. The CDR3 sequence is CASGSGTPAEKLFF. DNA of the CDR3: TGTGCTAGTGGTTCCGGGACTCCTGCAGAAAAACTGTTTTTT.

The CDR3 spells CASSSLAGVTDTQYF. The DNA of the CDR3 is TGTGCCAGCAGCTCCCTAGCGGGAGTCACAGATACGCAGTATTTT. The chain is built from TRBV7-2 and TRBJ2-3, with 10 bases that match TRBD2. J gave up 2 bases and V 4 bases, and 3 bases lay outside the gene matches. This CDR3 spans 15 amino acids. Germline assignment: CDR1 SGHTA and CDR2 FQGNSA.

The chain carries TRBV4-3 and TRBJ2-7, with TRBD1 identical over 7 bases. The CDR3 totals 15 residues. V was clipped by 0 bases and J by 3 bases; unmatched bases: 5. Germline CDR1 reads LGHNA; CDR2 reads YSLEER. CDR3 sequence: CASSQDRTGLYEQYF. CDR3 nucleotides: TGCGCCAGCAGCCAAGATCGGACAGGACTCTACGAGCAGTACTTC.

The chain recombines TRBV5-1 with TRBJ1-6; D is undetermined. Germline V lookup: CDR1 SGHRS, CDR2 YFSETQ. The CDR3 sequence is 13 residues long. V was clipped by 7 bases and J by 7 bases, with 12 bases between them. This chain's CDR3 is CASQTDQNSPLHF. Here the CDR3 DNA reads TGCGCCAGCCAGACGGACCAGAATTCACCCCTCCACTTT.

In nucleotides, the CDR3 is TGTGCCAGCAGCGTAGGTGGGAGGGCCCTCTACAATGAGCAGTTCTTC. Residues: CASSVGGRALYNEQFF. This rearrangement joins TRBV9 to TRBJ2-1, with 7 bases that match TRBD2. CDR1 is SGDLS, CDR2 YYNGEE, per germline. Trimming removed 0 bases from V and 3 bases from J; junction bases left unmatched: 6. The CDR3 totals 16 residues.

This clonotype turned up a few times. This chain uses TRBV11-3 with TRBJ2-3; no firm D call. The CDR3 loop spans 14 amino acids. V was clipped by 5 bases and J by 2 bases, with 11 bases between them. Looked up from germline, CDR1 is SGHNT and CDR2 is YENEEA. The CDR3 DNA reads TGTGCCAGCAGCGGGCTGGGTAACACAGATACGCAGTATTTT. This translates into CASSGLGNTDTQYF.

V and J are TRBV24-1 and TRBJ1-6, with D possibly matching TRBD1 (5 bases). Germline CDR1 and CDR2: KGHDR and SFDVKD. The CDR3 has 13 residues. The V end lost 0 bases, the J end lost 9 bases, and 5 bases lay between the germline ends. The CDR3 nucleotides are TGTGCCACCAGTGATTTGAGGGGTTCACCCCTCCACTTT. As protein: CATSDLRGSPLHF.

This clonotype was counted only a few times. An end of the junction does not agree with germline; a read error may underlie this. The chain combines TRBV27 with TRBJ2-7, with 8 nucleotides matching TRBD1. There are 15 residues in the CDR3. Germline V gene lookup returns CDR1 MNHEY and CDR2 SMNVEV (reference sequence). CDR3 loop: CASREWTGSSYGQYF. CDR3 coding DNA: TGTGCCAGCAGGGAATGGACAGGGAGTTCCTACGGGCAGTACTTC.

There are a few counts of this clonotype. The CDR3 bases are TGCGCCAGCAGCTATAACAGGGAACCGTACAATGAGCAGTTCTTC. Translation: CASSYNREPYNEQFF. J is TRBJ2-1 and V is TRBV5-1; D perhaps matches TRBD1 (6 bases). This CDR3 spans 15 amino acids. Trimming removed 3 bases at V and 4 bases at J, with 14 bases between. Germline lookup yields CDR1 SGHRS and CDR2 YFSETQ.

This clonotype was counted only a few times. This chain joins TRBV13 and TRBJ1-2; TRBD1 matches at 7 bases. The trim removed 6 bases at V and 4 bases at J, leaving 11 bases unmatched. Germline assignment: CDR1 PRHDT and CDR2 FYEKMQ (reference sequence). The CDR3 length is 15 residues. This CDR3 reads CASSPGTVLGYGYTF. The CDR3, as DNA: TGTGCCAGCAGTCCCGGGACAGTTCTCGGCTATGGCTACACCTTC.

The chain recombines TRBV9 with TRBJ1-2; no reliable D call. V lost 4 bases to trimming and J lost 4 bases, with 11 bases between them. Germline V lookup: CDR1 SGDLS, CDR2 YYNGEE. This CDR3 has 13 residues. CDR3 region: CASSRWARYGYTF. The CDR3 DNA follows: TGTGCCAGCAGCCGCTGGGCTCGCTATGGCTACACCTTC. Based on the CDR3 plus reference TRBV9 and TRBJ1-2, the full variable domain is DSGVTQTPKHLITATGQRVTLRCSPRSGDLSVYWYQQSLDQGLQFLIQYYNGEERAKGNILERFSAQQFPDLHSELNLSSLELGDSALYFCASSRWARYGYTFGSGTRLTVV.

The chain employs TRBV4-2 and TRBJ1-2, with D unresolved. V was clipped by 1 base and J by 5 bases, with 14 bases between them. Germline values: CDR1 LGHNA, CDR2 YNFKEQ. The CDR3 covers 15 residues. In nucleotides, the CDR3 is TGTGCCAGCAGCCAAGCGGACGGTGGGGTTTATGGCTACACCTTC. This encodes CASSQADGGVYGYTF.

The rearrangement joins TRBV18 to TRBJ1-1, with D maybe TRBD1 (5 bases). Germline V gene sequence: CDR1 KGHSH, CDR2 LQKENI. The CDR3 covers 16 residues. Trimming left V 3 bases short and J 0 bases short, with 14 bases between. The CDR3, as DNA: TGTGCCAGCTCACCCCGGGACGGAGACTTGAACACTGAAGCTTTCTTT. Its translation: CASSPRDGDLNTEAFF.

The genes are TRBV29-1 and TRBJ2-7; 7 bases are a match to TRBD2. CDR1 SQVTM and CDR2 ANQGSEA come from the germline V gene. CDR3 length equals 12 residues. Trimming at V came to 8 bases and at J to 0 bases, leaving 4 bases not matched to a gene. The chain's CDR3 is CSYRTSSYEQYF. The DNA for the CDR3 is TGCAGCTACCGGACTAGCTCCTACGAGCAGTACTTC.

This clonotype was counted a few times. This chain links TRBV7-9 with TRBJ2-2; D remains unclear. The CDR3 is made up of 14 amino acids. CDR1 SEHNR and CDR2 FQNEAQ come from the germline V gene (reference sequence). V was shortened by 7 bases and J by 0 bases, with 9 bases between the two germline ends. The CDR3 DNA follows: TGTGCCAGCACCACGGCCCCGAACACCGGGGAGCTGTTTTTT. This sequence encodes CASTTAPNTGELFF.

This clonotype has only a few counts. The rearrangement links TRBV27 to TRBJ1-1; D ambiguous. CDR3 length: 14 residues. V lost 4 bases and J lost 1, with 10 bases in between. Germline V gene lookup returns CDR1 MNHEY and CDR2 SMNVEV (reference sequence). The CDR3 bases are TGTGCCAGCAGTTCTCCTTTGTCGAACACTGAAGCTTTCTTT. Encoded protein: CASSSPLSNTEAFF.

The rearrangement links TRBV11-2 to TRBJ2-1; 7 nucleotides line up with TRBD1. Per germline, CDR1 SGHAT and CDR2 FQNNGV. The V segment lost 3 bases and the J segment 0 bases; nucleotides outside the gene matches: 8. CDR3 size: 17 residues. The CDR3 protein is CASSFTGTAVSYNEQFF. Here the CDR3 DNA reads TGTGCCAGCAGCTTCACCGGGACAGCTGTCTCCTACAATGAGCAGTTCTTC.

This clonotype was seen only a few times. The rearrangement joins TRBV4-1 to TRBJ2-5; 9 nucleotides match TRBD2. CDR3 length: 18 amino acids. The J segment lost 5 bases and the V segment lost 0 bases, leaving 13 bases of the junction unmatched. Germline V gives CDR1 MGHRA, CDR2 YSYEKL. CDR3 in amino acids: CASSQDSPLAGEEETQYF. CDR3 nucleotides: TGCGCCAGCAGCCAAGATTCCCCCTTAGCGGGAGAGGAGGAGACCCAGTACTTC.

V gene TRBV6-1 combines with J gene TRBJ1-2; no clear D gene. The germline V gene encodes CDR1 MNHNS and CDR2 SASEGT. The CDR3 length is 14 residues. The V end lost 3 bases, the J end lost 5 bases, and 13 bases lay between the germline ends. Written as DNA, the CDR3 is TGTGCCAGCAGTGAGATCCCAGCGAGTTATGGCTACACCTTC. Residues: CASSEIPASYGYTF.